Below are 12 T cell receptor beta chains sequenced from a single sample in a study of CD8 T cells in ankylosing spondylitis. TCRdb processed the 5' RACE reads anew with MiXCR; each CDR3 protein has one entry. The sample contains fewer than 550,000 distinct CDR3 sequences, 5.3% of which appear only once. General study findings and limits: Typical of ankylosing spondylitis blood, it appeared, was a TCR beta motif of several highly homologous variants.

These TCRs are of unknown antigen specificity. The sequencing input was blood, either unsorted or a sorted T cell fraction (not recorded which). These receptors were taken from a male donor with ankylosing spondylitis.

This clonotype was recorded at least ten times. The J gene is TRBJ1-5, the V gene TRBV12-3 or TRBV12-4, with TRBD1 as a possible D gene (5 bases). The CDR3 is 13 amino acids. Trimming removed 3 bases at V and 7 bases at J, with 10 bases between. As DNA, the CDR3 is TGTGCCAGCAGTTTGGAAACAGGCCAGCCCCAGCATTTT. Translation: CASSLETGQPQHF.

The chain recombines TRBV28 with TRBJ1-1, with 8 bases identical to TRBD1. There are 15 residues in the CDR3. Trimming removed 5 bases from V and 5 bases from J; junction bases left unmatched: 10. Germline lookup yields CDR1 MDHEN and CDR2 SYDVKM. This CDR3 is CASSPHVQGGTEAFF. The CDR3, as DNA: TGTGCCAGCAGTCCTCACGTACAGGGGGGGACTGAAGCTTTCTTT.

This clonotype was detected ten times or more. CDR3 protein: CASTADSTAGETQYF. The DNA of the CDR3 is TGTGCCAGCACCGCGGACTCTACGGCGGGAGAGACCCAGTACTTC. The rearrangement uses TRBV12-3 or TRBV12-4 and TRBJ2-5, with D perhaps TRBD2 (5 bases). With 7 bases removed from V and 4 bases from J, the gap between germline ends came to 19 bases. CDR3 length equals 15 residues.

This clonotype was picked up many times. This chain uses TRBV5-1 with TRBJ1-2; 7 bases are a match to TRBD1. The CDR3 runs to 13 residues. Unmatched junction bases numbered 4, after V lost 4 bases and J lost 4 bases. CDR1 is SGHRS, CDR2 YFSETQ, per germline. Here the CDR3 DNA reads TGCGCCAGCAGCCCTGGGACAGTCTATGGCTACACCTTC. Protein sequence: CASSPGTVYGYTF.

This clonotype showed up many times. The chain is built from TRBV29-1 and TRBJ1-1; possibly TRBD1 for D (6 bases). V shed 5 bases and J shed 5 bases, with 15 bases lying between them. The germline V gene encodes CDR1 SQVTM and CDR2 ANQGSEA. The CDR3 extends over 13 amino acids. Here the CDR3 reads CSVRRGQGTEAFF. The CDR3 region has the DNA TGCAGCGTTCGCAGGGGCCAGGGTACTGAAGCTTTCTTT.

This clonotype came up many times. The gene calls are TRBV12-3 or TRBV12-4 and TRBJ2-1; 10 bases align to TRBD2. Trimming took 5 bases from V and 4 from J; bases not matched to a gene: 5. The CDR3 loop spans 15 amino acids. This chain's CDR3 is CASSPSGSFYNEQFF. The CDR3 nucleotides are TGTGCCAGCAGTCCTAGCGGGAGCTTTTACAATGAGCAGTTCTTC.

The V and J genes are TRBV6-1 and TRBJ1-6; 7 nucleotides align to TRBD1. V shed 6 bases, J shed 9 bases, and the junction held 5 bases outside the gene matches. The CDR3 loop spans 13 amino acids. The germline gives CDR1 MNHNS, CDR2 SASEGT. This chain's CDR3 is CASRRGQFSPLHF. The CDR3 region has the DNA TGTGCCAGCAGGAGGGGGCAGTTTTCACCCCTCCACTTT.

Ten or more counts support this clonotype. CDR3 region: CSARLAASYGYTF. The DNA for the CDR3 is TGCAGTGCTAGATTGGCAGCAAGCTATGGCTACACCTTC. The V gene is TRBV20-1, the J gene TRBJ1-2; no clear D gene. From germline, CDR1 is DFQATT and CDR2 SNEGSKA (reference sequence). This CDR3 is 13 amino acids long. V was pared by 2 bases and J by 4 bases, with 11 bases between.

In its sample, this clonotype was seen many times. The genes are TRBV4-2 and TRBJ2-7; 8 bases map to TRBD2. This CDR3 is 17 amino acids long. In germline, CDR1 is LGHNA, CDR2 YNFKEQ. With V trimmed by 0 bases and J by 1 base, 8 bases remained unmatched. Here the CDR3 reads CASSQELRQRESYEQYF. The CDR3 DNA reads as TGTGCCAGCAGCCAAGAGCTGCGGCAGCGGGAGTCCTACGAGCAGTACTTC.

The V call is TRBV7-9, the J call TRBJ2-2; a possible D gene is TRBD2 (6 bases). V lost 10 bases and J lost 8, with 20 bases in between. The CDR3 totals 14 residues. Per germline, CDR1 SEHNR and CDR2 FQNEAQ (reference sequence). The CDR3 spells CATGGARGPGELFF. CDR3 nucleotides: TGTGCCACAGGAGGGGCCCGAGGTCCGGGGGAGCTGTTTTTT.

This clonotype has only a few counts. This CDR3 is CSALSGLAKNIQYF. In DNA, the CDR3 is TGCAGTGCCCTTAGCGGCTTAGCCAAAAACATTCAGTACTTC. The gene calls are TRBV20-1 and TRBJ2-4, with a weak D call TRBD2 (6 bases). Deletions cut 6 bases from V and 0 bases from J, with 12 bases between. This CDR3 spans 14 amino acids. Germline V gene lookup returns CDR1 DFQATT and CDR2 SNEGSKA (reference sequence).

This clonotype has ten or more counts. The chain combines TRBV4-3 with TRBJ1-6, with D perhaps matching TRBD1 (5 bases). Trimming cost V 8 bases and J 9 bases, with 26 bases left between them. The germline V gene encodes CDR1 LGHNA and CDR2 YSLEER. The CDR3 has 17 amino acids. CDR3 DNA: TGCGCCAGCTCTCTGCAAGCGCAGGGACTATATGGTTCACCCCTCCACTTT. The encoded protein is CASSLQAQGLYGSPLHF.